This T cell receptor beta chain was sequenced during a study of technical replicates of blood from several donors. Generated by immunoSEQ multiplex PCR, the TCRdb table keeps only in-frame clones and is missing some. The table has approximately 94,000 clones, 90% to 96% seen once; the top ten hold 0.35% to 0.45%. The CDR3 loop spans 14 amino acids. With 4 bases removed from V and 4 bases from J, the gap between germline ends came to 17 bases. Germline CDR1 and CDR2: SQVTM and ANQGSEA. The genes are TRBV29-1 and TRBJ2-7; a weak D match, TRBD1 (7 bases). The sequencing input was T cells isolated from PBMCs. The TCR was taken from a human donor in good health. CDR3 sequence: CSVGGGDSPYEQYF. CDR3 in DNA: TGCAGCGTTGGAGGCGGGGACAGTCCATACGAGCAGTACTTC.